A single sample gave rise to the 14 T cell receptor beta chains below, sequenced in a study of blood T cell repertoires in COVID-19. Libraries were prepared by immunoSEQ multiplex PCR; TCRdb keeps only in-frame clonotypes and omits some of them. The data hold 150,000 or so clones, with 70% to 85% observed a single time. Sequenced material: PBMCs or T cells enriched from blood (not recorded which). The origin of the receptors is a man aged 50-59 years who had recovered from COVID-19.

The CDR3 sequence is CASSQDYNTGELFF. The CDR3, as DNA: TGTGCCAGCAGCCAGGACTATAACACCGGGGAGCTGTTTTTT. This sequence joins TRBV7-2 and TRBJ2-2, with D possibly TRBD2 on 6 matching bases. The germline V gene has CDR1 SGHTA and CDR2 FQGNSA. CDR3 length equals 14 residues. The V and J ends lost 5 bases and 2 bases respectively, with 9 bases between them.

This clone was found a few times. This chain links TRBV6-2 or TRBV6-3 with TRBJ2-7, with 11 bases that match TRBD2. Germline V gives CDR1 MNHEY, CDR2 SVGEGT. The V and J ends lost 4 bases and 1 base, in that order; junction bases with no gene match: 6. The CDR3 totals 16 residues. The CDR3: CASSLAGTSGSYEQYF. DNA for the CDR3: TGTGCCAGCAGTTTAGCGGGGACTAGCGGATCCTACGAGCAGTACTTC.

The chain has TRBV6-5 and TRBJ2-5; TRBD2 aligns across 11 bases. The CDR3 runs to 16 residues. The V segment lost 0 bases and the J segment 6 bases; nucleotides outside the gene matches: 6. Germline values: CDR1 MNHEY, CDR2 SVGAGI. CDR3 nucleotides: TGTGCCAGCAGTTACTCTTTTACTAGCGGGGGACAGACCCAGTACTTC. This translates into CASSYSFTSGGQTQYF.

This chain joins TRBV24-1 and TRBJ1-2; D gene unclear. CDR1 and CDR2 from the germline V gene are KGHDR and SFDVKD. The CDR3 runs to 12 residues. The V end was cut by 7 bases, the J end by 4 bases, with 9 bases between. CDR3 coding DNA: TGTGCCACCAGAAGCGACGGCTATGGCTACACCTTC. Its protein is CATRSDGYGYTF.

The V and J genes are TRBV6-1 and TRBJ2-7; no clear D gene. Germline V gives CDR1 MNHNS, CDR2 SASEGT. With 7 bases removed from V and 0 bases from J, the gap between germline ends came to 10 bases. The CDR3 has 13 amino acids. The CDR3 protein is CASKIADSYEQYF. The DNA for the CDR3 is TGTGCCAGCAAAATCGCGGACTCCTACGAGCAGTACTTC.

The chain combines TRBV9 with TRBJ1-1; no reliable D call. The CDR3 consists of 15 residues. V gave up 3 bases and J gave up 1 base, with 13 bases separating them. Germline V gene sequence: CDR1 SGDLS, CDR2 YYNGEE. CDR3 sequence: CASSGGGPRNTEAFF. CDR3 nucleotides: TGTGCCAGCAGCGGAGGCGGCCCGAGGAACACTGAAGCTTTCTTT.

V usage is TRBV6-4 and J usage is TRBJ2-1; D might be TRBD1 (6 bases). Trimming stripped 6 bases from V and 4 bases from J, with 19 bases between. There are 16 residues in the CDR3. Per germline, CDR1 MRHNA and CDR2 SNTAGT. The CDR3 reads CASSPGGGFGYNEQFF. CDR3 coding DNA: TGTGCCAGCAGCCCCGGTGGGGGCTTTGGGTACAATGAGCAGTTCTTC.

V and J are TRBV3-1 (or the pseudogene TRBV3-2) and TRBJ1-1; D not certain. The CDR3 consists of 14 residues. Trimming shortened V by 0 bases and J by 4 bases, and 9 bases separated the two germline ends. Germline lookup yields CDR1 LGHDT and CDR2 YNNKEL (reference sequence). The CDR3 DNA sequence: TGTGCCAGCAGCCAAGAGGCCCGGAGCACTGAAGCTTTCTTT. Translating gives CASSQEARSTEAFF.

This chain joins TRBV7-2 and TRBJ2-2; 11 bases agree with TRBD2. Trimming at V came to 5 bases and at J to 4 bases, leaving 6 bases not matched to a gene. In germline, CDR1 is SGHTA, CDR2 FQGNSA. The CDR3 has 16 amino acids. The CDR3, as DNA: TGTGCCAGCAGCATAACTAGCGGGGGATTCACCGGGGAGCTGTTTTTT. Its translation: CASSITSGGFTGELFF.

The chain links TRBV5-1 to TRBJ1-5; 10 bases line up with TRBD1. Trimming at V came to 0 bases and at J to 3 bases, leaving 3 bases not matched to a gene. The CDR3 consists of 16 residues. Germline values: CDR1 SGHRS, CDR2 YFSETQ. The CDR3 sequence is CASSLDGQGVNQPQHF. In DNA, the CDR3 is TGCGCCAGCAGCTTGGACGGACAGGGGGTCAATCAGCCCCAGCATTTT.

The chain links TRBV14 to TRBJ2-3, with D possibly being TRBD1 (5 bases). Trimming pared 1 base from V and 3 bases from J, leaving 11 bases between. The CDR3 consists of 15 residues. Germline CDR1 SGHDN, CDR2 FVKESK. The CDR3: CASSQVQGRTDTQYF. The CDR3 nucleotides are TGTGCCAGCAGCCAAGTTCAGGGTAGAACAGATACGCAGTATTTT.

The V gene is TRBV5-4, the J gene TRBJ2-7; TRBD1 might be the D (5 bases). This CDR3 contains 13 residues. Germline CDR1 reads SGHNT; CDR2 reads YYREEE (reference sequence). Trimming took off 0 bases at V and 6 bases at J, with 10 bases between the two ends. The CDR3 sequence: CASSLDQGSEQYF. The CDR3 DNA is TGTGCCAGCAGCTTGGACCAGGGTAGCGAGCAGTACTTC.

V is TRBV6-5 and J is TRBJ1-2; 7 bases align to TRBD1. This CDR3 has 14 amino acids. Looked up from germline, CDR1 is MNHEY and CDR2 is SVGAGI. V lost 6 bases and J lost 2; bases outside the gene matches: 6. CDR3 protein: CASREGALNYGYTF. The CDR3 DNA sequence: TGTGCCAGCAGGGAGGGGGCCCTAAACTATGGCTACACCTTC.

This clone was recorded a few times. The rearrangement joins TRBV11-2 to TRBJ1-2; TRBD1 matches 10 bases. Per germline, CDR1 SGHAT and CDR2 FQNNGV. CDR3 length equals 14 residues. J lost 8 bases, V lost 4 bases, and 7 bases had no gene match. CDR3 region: CASSSDDRGRGYTF. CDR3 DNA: TGTGCCAGCAGCTCCGATGACAGGGGGCGCGGCTACACCTTC.